What follows are 30 T cell receptor beta chains derived from one specimen sequenced in a study of blood T cell repertoires in COVID-19. Measured with immunoSEQ multiplex PCR; TCRdb has only the in-frame clones, and not every one. The table lists about 89,000 clones, around 87% of them singletons. Sequencing was done on a sample of peripheral blood. These receptors came from a male donor with acute or convalescent COVID-19.

This chain uses TRBV15 with TRBJ1-5, with a possible D match to TRBD1 (6 bases). Trimming stripped 4 bases from V and 5 bases from J, with 18 bases between. Germline loops: CDR1 LNHNV, CDR2 YYDKDF (reference sequence). The CDR3 is 16 residues long. Written as DNA, the CDR3 is TGTGCCACCAGCACCCAGGACAGAGGGGCCCATCAGCCCCAGCATTTT. This encodes CATSTQDRGAHQPQHF.

Only one count was recorded for this clone. The rearrangement uses TRBV2 and TRBJ1-4; 8 nucleotides match TRBD1. The germline gives CDR1 SNHLY, CDR2 FYNNEI. The V segment lost 7 bases and the J segment 3 bases; nucleotides outside the gene matches: 4. The CDR3 totals 14 residues. CDR3 in DNA: TGTGCCAGCACCCAGGGGGCGGCTAATGAAAAACTGTTTTTT. Its translation is CASTQGAANEKLFF.

The chain links TRBV15 to TRBJ1-4, with no clear D. The CDR3 sequence is 15 residues long. Germline V CDR1 and CDR2: LNHNV, YYDKDF (reference sequence). Trimming removed 0 bases from V and 0 bases from J, with 5 bases in between. The CDR3 spells CATSRDRATNEKLFF. The CDR3 bases are TGTGCCACCAGCAGAGATCGGGCAACTAATGAAAAACTGTTTTTT.

This clone was observed once. The chain has TRBV5-6 and TRBJ1-4; D possibly corresponds to TRBD1 (5 bases). Germline CDR1 reads SGHDT; CDR2 reads YYEEEE. Trimming took 2 bases from V and 0 from J, leaving 14 bases between them. CDR3 length: 17 amino acids. CDR3 in DNA: TGTGCCAGCAGCTTAGGGGCCTTACCTGCAACTAATGAAAAACTGTTTTTT. Its protein product is CASSLGALPATNEKLFF.

The rearrangement links TRBV6-6 to TRBJ1-6; 8 bases are a match to TRBD1. The CDR3 spans 16 residues. The junction had 10 bases not matched to a gene; V was cut back by 7 bases and J by 5 bases. The V gene's germline CDR1 is MNHNY and CDR2 SVGAGI (reference sequence). The CDR3 sequence: CASTDRGPADNSPLHF. In DNA, the CDR3 is TGTGCCAGCACCGACAGGGGCCCGGCGGATAATTCACCCCTCCACTTT.

This chain joins TRBV3-1 (or the pseudogene TRBV3-2) and TRBJ2-1; D gene unclear. V lost 0 bases, J lost 10 bases, and 13 bases lay in between. The CDR3 length is 14 residues. Germline-derived CDR1 and CDR2 are LGHDT and YNNKEL (reference sequence). CDR3 DNA sequence: TGTGCCAGCAGCCAAGATTGGAGAGGTCCGGAGCAGTTCTTC. It yields the protein CASSQDWRGPEQFF.

The chain employs TRBV4-1 and TRBJ2-7, with TRBD1 identical over 9 bases. V dropped 1 base and J dropped 4; count of bases not matched to a gene: 5. Per the germline V gene, CDR1 is MGHRA and CDR2 is YSYEKL. CDR3 size: 15 residues. CDR3 DNA: TGCGCCAGCAGCCAAGCATTGGACAGGGGATACGAGCAGTACTTC. Its protein product is CASSQALDRGYEQYF.

V is TRBV6-5 and J is TRBJ1-5; D remains ambiguous. This CDR3 comprises 15 residues. Germline-derived CDR1 and CDR2 are MNHEY and SVGAGI. The germline V and J ends were trimmed by 5 bases and 6 bases, with 17 bases remaining between them. CDR3: CASSILAGASQPQHF. The DNA of the CDR3 is TGTGCCAGCAGTATCTTAGCGGGAGCCAGTCAGCCCCAGCATTTT.

CDR3 sequence reads: CASGQGNNQPQHF. CDR3 in DNA: TGTGCCAGCGGACAGGGGAACAATCAGCCCCAGCATTTT. This chain links TRBV6-5 with TRBJ1-5, with 9 positions matching TRBD1. CDR1 MNHEY and CDR2 SVGAGI come from the germline V gene. CDR3 size: 13 residues. V lost 8 bases, J lost 3 bases, and 2 bases stayed unmatched.

V usage is TRBV5-4 and J usage is TRBJ2-7; 9 nucleotides align to TRBD1. The junction had 4 bases not matched to a gene; V was cut back by 2 bases and J by 1 base. Germline V gives CDR1 SGHNT, CDR2 YYREEE (reference sequence). This CDR3 region has 15 residues. The CDR3 DNA reads TGTGCCAGCAGCTTCGACAGGGGGGCGTCCTACGAGCAGTACTTC. The encoded protein is CASSFDRGASYEQYF.

The genes are TRBV6-1 and TRBJ2-1, with TRBD2 matching over 13 bases. CDR1 is MNHNS and CDR2 is SASEGT in the germline V gene. The CDR3 extends over 18 amino acids. J gave up 4 bases and V 1 base, and 7 bases lay outside the gene matches. The CDR3 nucleotides are TGTGCCAGCAGTGAAGGTGATCCGGGACTAGCGGGGTACAATGAGCAGTTCTTC. This codes for CASSEGDPGLAGYNEQFF.

There are a few counts of this clone. J is TRBJ1-4 and V is TRBV7-9; D might be TRBD1 (5 bases). Germline V lookup: CDR1 SEHNR, CDR2 FQNEAQ (reference sequence). V dropped 1 base and J dropped 8 bases, with 14 bases sitting between them. CDR3 length: 15 amino acids. The CDR3 here is CASSLGQLEGEKLFF. The CDR3 DNA reads TGTGCCAGCAGCTTAGGTCAGCTGGAGGGGGAAAAACTGTTTTTT. The variable domain in full, completed from reference TRBV7-9 and TRBJ1-4, reads DTGVSQNPRHKITKRGQNVTFRCDPISEHNRLYWYRQTLGQGPEFLTYFQNEAQLEKSRLLSDRFSAERPKGSFSTLEIQRTEQGDSAMYLCASSLGQLEGEKLFFGSGTQLSVL.

This clone was seen more than once but under ten times. V is TRBV6-5 and J is TRBJ2-7, with 12 bases fitting TRBD1. Germline lookup yields CDR1 MNHEY and CDR2 SVGAGI. This CDR3 has 15 residues. After removal of 6 bases from V and 4 bases from J, the junction contained 7 bases not matched to a gene. CDR3 nucleotides: TGTGCCAGCAGCTCCGGGACAGGGGGCTGGTACGAGCAGTACTTC. Its translation: CASSSGTGGWYEQYF.

This clone was found a few times. The chain carries TRBV5-1 and TRBJ1-6, with TRBD1 matching over 8 bases. Germline V gene data show CDR1 as SGHRS and CDR2 as YFSETQ. The CDR3 length is 14 residues. J lost 9 bases, V lost 4 bases, and 6 bases had no gene match. The CDR3 nucleotides are TGCGCCAGCAGCAGGACAGGGCTTGGTTCACCCCTCCACTTT. Residues: CASSRTGLGSPLHF.

The DNA of the CDR3 is TGTGCCAGCAGCTTGCGGACCGGGACTAGCGGGGGGAACACCGGGGAGCTGTTTTTT. Residues: CASSLRTGTSGGNTGELFF. The chain uses TRBV7-8 and TRBJ2-2, with TRBD2 matching 14 bases. The length of the CDR3 is 19 residues. CDR1 is SGHVS, CDR2 FQNEAQ, per germline. V dropped 3 bases and J dropped 1; count of bases not matched to a gene: 7. Combining the CDR3 with reference TRBV7-8 and TRBJ2-2 gives the whole variable domain GAGVSQSPRYKVAKRGQDVALRCDPISGHVSLFWYQQALGQGPEFLTYFQNEAQLDKSGLPSDRFFAERPEGSVSTLKIQRTQQEDSAVYLCASSLRTGTSGGNTGELFFGEGSRLTVL.

The chain recombines TRBV5-4 with TRBJ1-1, with D perhaps TRBD1 (6 bases). This CDR3 spans 14 amino acids. Germline V gene lookup returns CDR1 SGHNT and CDR2 YYREEE (reference sequence). V dropped 4 bases and J dropped 1 base, with 11 bases sitting between them. DNA for the CDR3: TGTGCCAGCAGCAACAGGGTGGCGAACACTGAAGCTTTCTTT. Encoded protein: CASSNRVANTEAFF.

This rearrangement joins TRBV6-1 to TRBJ2-5; 8 bases fit TRBD1. The junction had 3 bases not matched to a gene; V was cut back by 5 bases and J by 4 bases. This CDR3 has 13 residues. Germline V gene sequence: CDR1 MNHNS, CDR2 SASEGT. As DNA, the CDR3 is TGTGCCAGCAGTACCAGGGGGCGAGAGACCCAGTACTTC. Translating it yields CASSTRGRETQYF.

The CDR3 region is CASSPPWQGAGAGELFF. The CDR3 region has the DNA TGTGCCAGCTCACCACCTTGGCAGGGGGCTGGAGCCGGGGAGCTGTTTTTT. The chain links TRBV18 to TRBJ2-2; 8 positions match TRBD1. Germline V gene data show CDR1 as KGHSH and CDR2 as LQKENI. Trimming took 0 bases from V and 6 from J; bases not matched to a gene: 9. The CDR3 covers 17 residues.

This rearrangement joins TRBV2 to TRBJ1-6, with D perhaps matching TRBD1 (5 bases). With 6 bases removed from V and 0 bases from J, the gap between germline ends came to 9 bases. The CDR3 is 15 amino acids. CDR1 is SNHLY and CDR2 is FYNNEI in the germline V gene. The CDR3 sequence is CASRDDSSYNSPLHF. Here the CDR3 DNA reads TGTGCCAGCAGAGACGACAGCTCCTATAATTCACCCCTCCACTTT.

The chain recombines TRBV28 with TRBJ1-6, with TRBD1 identical over 8 bases. Germline trimming cut 6 bases from V and 5 bases from J; bases unmatched to any gene: 6. CDR1 is MDHEN and CDR2 is SYDVKM in the germline V gene. CDR3 length: 15 residues. CDR3 amino acids: CASRPGGANNSPLHF. The CDR3 bases are TGTGCCAGCAGACCAGGGGGCGCGAATAATTCACCCCTCCACTTT.

V usage is TRBV5-8 and J usage is TRBJ2-7; TRBD1 aligns across 8 bases. Germline V gene data show CDR1 as SGHTS and CDR2 as YDEGEE. This CDR3 region has 14 residues. V shed 0 bases and J 6 bases; nucleotides not matched to a gene: 5. The CDR3 region is CASSLAGRGREQYF. CDR3 in DNA: TGTGCCAGCAGCTTGGCCGGCAGGGGGCGCGAGCAGTACTTC.

The chain combines TRBV6-6 with TRBJ2-7; the match to TRBD1 covers 7 bases. Germline values: CDR1 MNHNY, CDR2 SVGAGI (reference sequence). The CDR3 loop spans 18 amino acids. V gave up 5 bases and J gave up 3 bases; unmatched junction bases: 19. Here the CDR3 reads CASSPTSKNRGRHYEQYF. CDR3 nucleotides: TGTGCCAGCAGTCCGACCTCGAAGAACAGGGGACGACACTACGAGCAGTACTTC.

J is TRBJ2-2 and V is TRBV6-6, with 10 bases identical to TRBD1. The germline V gene encodes CDR1 MNHNY and CDR2 SVGAGI (reference sequence). V shed 4 bases, J shed 7 bases, and the junction held 9 bases outside the gene matches. The CDR3 consists of 16 residues. The CDR3 DNA sequence: TGTGCCAGCAGTTTCCGCCGGACAGGGGGAGGCGGGGAGCTGTTTTTT. Its protein is CASSFRRTGGGGELFF.

This clone was observed a single time. The chain carries TRBV12-3 or TRBV12-4 and TRBJ1-2, with D maybe TRBD1 (5 bases). V lost 6 bases to trimming and J lost 1 base, with 9 bases between them. The CDR3 runs 13 residues. In nucleotides, the CDR3 is TGTGCCAGCAGAACGACAGTTAACTATGGCTACACCTTC. Translating it yields CASRTTVNYGYTF.

This chain joins TRBV6-5 and TRBJ2-7; D is possibly TRBD1 (6 bases). Germline CDR1 and CDR2: MNHEY and SVGAGI. Trimming removed 6 bases from V and 2 bases from J, with 14 bases in between. The CDR3 contains 14 residues. CDR3 in DNA: TGTGCCAGCAGGGGACATGGACCGACCTACGAGCAGTACTTC. This sequence encodes CASRGHGPTYEQYF.

This sequence joins TRBV13 and TRBJ1-2; 10 bases are a match to TRBD1. Germline trimming cut 5 bases from V and 6 bases from J; bases unmatched to any gene: 3. The CDR3 runs to 13 residues. Germline V lookup: CDR1 PRHDT, CDR2 FYEKMQ (reference sequence). The CDR3 region is CASSRGTGDGYTF. CDR3 coding DNA: TGTGCCAGCAGCAGGGGGACAGGGGATGGCTACACCTTC.

The V call is TRBV19, the J call TRBJ1-3, with D unclear. CDR1 is LNHDA, CDR2 SQIVND, per germline (reference sequence). V lost 3 bases and J 0 bases, leaving 6 bases between the germline ends. This CDR3 contains 14 residues. Here the CDR3 DNA reads TGTGCCAGTAGTATCCCGAGCTCTGGAAACACCATATATTTT. Translating gives CASSIPSSGNTIYF. Full variable domain (remainder filled in from reference TRBV19 and TRBJ1-3): DGGITQSPKYLFRKEGQNVTLSCEQNLNHDAMYWYRQDPGQGLRLIYYSQIVNDFQKGDIAEGYSVSREKKESFPLTVTSAQKNPTAFYLCASSIPSSGNTIYFGEGSWLTVV.

The genes are TRBV19 and TRBJ2-2; TRBD2 aligns across 7 bases. The ends lost 5 bases at V and 1 base at J; junction bases unmatched: 7. The CDR3 has 16 amino acids. CDR1 is LNHDA and CDR2 is SQIVND in the germline V gene (reference sequence). CDR3 region: CASSLRGGVNTGELFF. The CDR3 DNA reads as TGTGCCAGTAGTCTTAGGGGAGGGGTGAACACCGGGGAGCTGTTTTTT. The whole variable domain, remainder taken from reference TRBV19 and TRBJ2-2, is DGGITQSPKYLFRKEGQNVTLSCEQNLNHDAMYWYRQDPGQGLRLIYYSQIVNDFQKGDIAEGYSVSREKKESFPLTVTSAQKNPTAFYLCASSLRGGVNTGELFFGEGSRLTVL.

The chain has TRBV6-5 and TRBJ2-7, with TRBD2 identical over 14 bases. The germline V gene has CDR1 MNHEY and CDR2 SVGAGI. The CDR3 length is 15 residues. V lost 8 bases to trimming and J lost 7 bases; unmatched junction nucleotides: 10. CDR3 protein: CASLGLAGVPGEQYF. CDR3 nucleotides: TGTGCCAGCTTGGGACTAGCGGGGGTACCGGGTGAGCAGTACTTC.

The genes are TRBV4-1 and TRBJ2-2, with 9 bases identical to TRBD2. CDR1 and CDR2 (germline): MGHRA, YSYEKL. Losses at the gene ends were 1 base for V and 1 base for J; bases not matched to a gene: 4. The CDR3 runs 17 residues. CDR3 bases: TGCGCCAGCAGCCAAGGAGCTAGCGGGGTGAACACCGGGGAGCTGTTTTTT. It yields the protein CASSQGASGVNTGELFF.